The clone carrying this TCR beta chain came up once. After removal of 7 bases from V and 3 bases from J, the junction contained 10 bases not matched to a gene. Per germline, CDR1 MNHEY and CDR2 SMNVEV (reference sequence). This CDR3 comprises 15 residues. The sample originates from a study of T cell changes during pregnancy in multiple sclerosis. Sequencing used immunoSEQ multiplex PCR; TCRdb keeps in-frame clones, though not all of them. The repertoire consists of fewer than 40,000 clones, with about 88% occurring once and the leading ten covering about 10%. The material was CD8+ T cells from peripheral blood mononuclear cells, obtained in the second trimester of pregnancy. The receptor was isolated from a female donor with multiple sclerosis, enrolled in a pregnancy study. This sequence joins TRBV27 and TRBJ2-3; 7 bases are a match to TRBD1. CDR3 protein: CASNPQDRLTDTQYF. The CDR3 DNA is TGTGCCAGCAACCCTCAGGACAGGCTAACAGATACGCAGTATTTT.